The rows below give T cell receptor beta chains drawn from one sample of a study of T cell repertoires in aging, cancer and after chemotherapy. MiXCR, run by TCRdb on the multiplex PCR reads, gives a single entry per CDR3 protein. This table has roughly 9,300 distinct CDR3 sequences, about 40% appearing once. Sequencing was carried out using blood. Receptors were obtained from a human donor in good health. Each CDR3 is given with its conserved first and last residue. A D gene is named only where the DNA matches it firmly. For some rows the clone size is stated as once, few or many, or as a class when expanded; others skip it.

CDR3aa: CASSYDTGRLNEQFF
CDR3nt: TGTGCCAGCAGTTACGACACAGGTCGGCTTAATGAGCAGTTCTTC
abundance: .
len: 15
v_gene: TRBV6-5
d_gene: .
j_gene: TRBJ2-1

CDR3aa: CASSENPGVSNQPQHF
CDR3nt: TGTGCCAGCAGTGAAAACCCCGGGGTTAGCAATCAGCCCCAGCATTTT
abundance: few
len: 16
v_gene: TRBV6-1
d_gene: .
j_gene: TRBJ1-5

CDR3aa: CASSSGTGAFYGNTIYF
CDR3nt: TGTGCCAGCAGCTCCGGGACAGGGGCGTTCTACGGAAACACCATATATTTT
abundance: few
len: 17
v_gene: TRBV5-6
d_gene: TRBD1
j_gene: TRBJ1-3

CDR3aa: CASSPPAGVNTEAFF
CDR3nt: TGTGCCAGCTCACCACCGGCCGGTGTGAACACTGAAGCTTTCTTT
abundance: .
len: 15
v_gene: TRBV18
d_gene: .
j_gene: TRBJ1-1

CDR3aa: CASTLDGLSNQPQHF
CDR3nt: TGTGCCAGCACTCTTGACGGTCTTAGCAATCAGCCCCAGCATTTT
abundance: .
len: 15
v_gene: TRBV2
d_gene: .
j_gene: TRBJ1-5

CDR3aa: CASRYGAEADTQYF
CDR3nt: TGTGCCAGCAGGTACGGGGCTGAGGCAGATACGCAGTATTTT
abundance: few
len: 14
v_gene: TRBV5-4
d_gene: .
j_gene: TRBJ2-3

CDR3aa: CASSLVNTEAFF
CDR3nt: TGTGCCAGCAGCTTGGTGAACACTGAAGCTTTCTTT
abundance: .
len: 12
v_gene: TRBV5-6
d_gene: .
j_gene: TRBJ1-1

CDR3aa: CSAGVRSGANVLTF
CDR3nt: TGCAGTGCGGGGGTCCGCTCTGGGGCCAACGTCCTGACTTTC
abundance: .
len: 14
v_gene: TRBV20-1
d_gene: .
j_gene: TRBJ2-6

CDR3aa: CASSLNREKIVF
CDR3nt: TGTGCCAGCAGCTTAAATCGGGAAAAAATAGTCTTC
abundance: .
len: 12
v_gene: TRBV7-9
d_gene: .
j_gene: TRBJ2-1

CDR3aa: CATSDSGSRKWTQYF
CDR3nt: TGTGCCACCAGTGACTCCGGGTCTCGAAAGTGGACGCAGTATTTT
abundance: once
len: 15
v_gene: TRBV24-1
d_gene: .
j_gene: TRBJ2-3

CDR3aa: CATSDLAGTLNTGELFF
CDR3nt: TGTGCCACCAGTGATTTGGCGGGGACACTAAACACCGGGGAGCTGTTTTTT
abundance: few
len: 17
v_gene: TRBV24-1
d_gene: .
j_gene: TRBJ2-2

CDR3aa: CASSDYGGKNYEQYF
CDR3nt: TGCGCCAGCAGTGATTACGGGGGGAAAAACTACGAGCAGTACTTC
abundance: .
len: 15
v_gene: TRBV10-1
d_gene: TRBD2
j_gene: TRBJ2-7

CDR3aa: CASSRTGGGTEAFF
CDR3nt: TGTGCCAGCAGTCGGACAGGGGGAGGAACTGAAGCTTTCTTT
abundance: .
len: 14
v_gene: TRBV27
d_gene: TRBD1
j_gene: TRBJ1-1

CDR3aa: CSARGSLNTEAFF
CDR3nt: TGCAGTGCTAGAGGGTCCCTGAACACTGAAGCTTTCTTT
abundance: few
len: 13
v_gene: TRBV20-1
d_gene: .
j_gene: TRBJ1-1

CDR3aa: CASSQPLLAGGSYNEQFF
CDR3nt: TGTGCCAGCAGTCAGCCCCTCTTAGCGGGGGGGTCCTACAATGAGCAGTTCTTC
abundance: few
len: 18
v_gene: TRBV6-5
d_gene: TRBD2
j_gene: TRBJ2-1

CDR3aa: CSVLGVSYNEHFF
CDR3nt: TGCAGCGTCCTAGGGGTCTCCTACAATGAGCACTTCTTC
abundance: .
len: 13
v_gene: TRBV29-1
d_gene: .
j_gene: TRBJ2-1

CDR3aa: CASSDPGQGATNEKLFF
CDR3nt: TGTGCCAGCAGTGACCCCGGACAGGGGGCAACTAATGAAAAACTGTTTTTT
abundance: .
len: 17
v_gene: TRBV6-1
d_gene: TRBD1
j_gene: TRBJ1-4

CDR3aa: CASSYSATNEKLFF
CDR3nt: TGTGCCAGCAGTTATTCGGCCACTAATGAAAAACTGTTTTTT
abundance: .
len: 14
v_gene: TRBV6-5
d_gene: .
j_gene: TRBJ1-4

CDR3aa: CAWSAQGNTIYF
CDR3nt: TGTGCCTGGAGTGCCCAGGGAAACACCATATATTTT
abundance: few
len: 12
v_gene: TRBV30
d_gene: .
j_gene: TRBJ1-3

CDR3aa: CASSQGYRPLHF
CDR3nt: TGTGCCAGCTCCCAGGGGTACAGACCCCTCCACTTT
abundance: .
len: 12
v_gene: TRBV12-3/TRBV12-4
d_gene: .
j_gene: TRBJ1-6

CDR3aa: CSARVVTGFEQYF
CDR3nt: TGCAGTGCTAGAGTAGTGACAGGGTTCGAGCAGTACTTC
abundance: .
len: 13
v_gene: TRBV20-1
d_gene: TRBD1
j_gene: TRBJ2-7

CDR3aa: CASSLSRVGGYTF
CDR3nt: TGTGCCAGCAGTTTAAGCCGGGTGGGTGGCTACACCTTC
abundance: few
len: 13
v_gene: TRBV27
d_gene: .
j_gene: TRBJ1-2

CDR3aa: CASSFRETQYF
CDR3nt: TGTGCCAGCAGCTTTAGAGAGACCCAGTACTTC
abundance: few
len: 11
v_gene: TRBV7-2
d_gene: .
j_gene: TRBJ2-5

CDR3aa: CASSPRGAGSNQPQHF
CDR3nt: TGTGCCAGCAGCCCCAGGGGGGCGGGAAGCAATCAGCCCCAGCATTTT
abundance: .
len: 16
v_gene: TRBV7-2
d_gene: TRBD1
j_gene: TRBJ1-5

CDR3aa: CSAGVSGTGNEKLFF
CDR3nt: TGCAGTGCTGGCGTGAGTGGGACGGGGAATGAAAAACTGTTTTTT
abundance: .
len: 15
v_gene: TRBV20-1
d_gene: .
j_gene: TRBJ1-4

CDR3aa: CASSQTGSGHNEQFF
CDR3nt: TGTGCCAGCAGTCAGACAGGGAGCGGACACAATGAGCAGTTCTTC
abundance: few
len: 15
v_gene: TRBV6-5
d_gene: TRBD1
j_gene: TRBJ2-1

CDR3aa: CASSQITSDSYNEQFF
CDR3nt: TGTGCCAGCAGCCAGATCACTAGCGACTCCTACAATGAGCAGTTCTTC
abundance: .
len: 16
v_gene: TRBV7-9
d_gene: TRBD2
j_gene: TRBJ2-1

CDR3aa: CAISDRDSGNTIYF
CDR3nt: TGTGCCATCAGTGACAGGGACTCTGGAAACACCATATATTTT
abundance: .
len: 14
v_gene: TRBV10-3
d_gene: .
j_gene: TRBJ1-3

CDR3aa: CASSAGTGTYEQYF
CDR3nt: TGTGCCAGCAGTGCCGGGACAGGGACCTACGAGCAGTACTTC
abundance: few
len: 14
v_gene: TRBV12-3/TRBV12-4
d_gene: TRBD1
j_gene: TRBJ2-7

CDR3aa: CASSEAPKHQPQHF
CDR3nt: TGTGCCAGCAGTGAAGCGCCTAAACATCAGCCCCAGCATTTT
abundance: few
len: 14
v_gene: TRBV6-1
d_gene: .
j_gene: TRBJ1-5

CDR3aa: CASSLAGVGATNEKLFF
CDR3nt: TGTGCCAGCAGCTTAGCTGGCGTGGGGGCAACTAATGAAAAACTGTTTTTT
abundance: few
len: 17
v_gene: TRBV7-6
d_gene: .
j_gene: TRBJ1-4

CDR3aa: CASSFPAISRGYTF
CDR3nt: TGTGCCAGCAGTTTCCCGGCCATATCTCGGGGCTACACCTTC
abundance: .
len: 14
v_gene: TRBV12-3/TRBV12-4
d_gene: .
j_gene: TRBJ1-2

CDR3aa: CASSPVAIADSPLHF
CDR3nt: TGTGCCAGCTCACCAGTGGCAATCGCCGATTCACCCCTCCACTTT
abundance: .
len: 15
v_gene: TRBV18
d_gene: .
j_gene: TRBJ1-6

CDR3aa: CASSMDRSSYNEQFF
CDR3nt: TGTGCCAGCAGCATGGACCGTAGCTCCTACAATGAGCAGTTCTTC
abundance: few
len: 15
v_gene: TRBV7-3
d_gene: .
j_gene: TRBJ2-1

CDR3aa: CASRKGNEQFF
CDR3nt: TGTGCCAGTAGGAAAGGAAATGAGCAGTTCTTC
abundance: .
len: 11
v_gene: TRBV19
d_gene: .
j_gene: TRBJ2-1

CDR3aa: CASSDLAGGPDTQYF
CDR3nt: TGTGCCAGCAGTGATCTAGCGGGGGGGCCAGATACGCAGTATTTT
abundance: .
len: 15
v_gene: TRBV6-1
d_gene: TRBD2
j_gene: TRBJ2-3

CDR3aa: CSARGGGDNEQFF
CDR3nt: TGCAGTGCTAGGGGGGGGGGGGACAATGAGCAGTTCTTC
abundance: .
len: 13
v_gene: TRBV20-1
d_gene: TRBD2
j_gene: TRBJ2-1

CDR3aa: CASSFLYGTGGTGELFF
CDR3nt: TGTGCCAGCAGCTTTTTATACGGGACAGGGGGCACCGGGGAGCTGTTTTTT
abundance: .
len: 17
v_gene: TRBV5-6
d_gene: TRBD1
j_gene: TRBJ2-2

CDR3aa: CSARDWAHLNTEAFF
CDR3nt: TGCAGTGCTAGAGATTGGGCGCACTTGAACACTGAAGCTTTCTTT
abundance: few
len: 15
v_gene: TRBV20-1
d_gene: .
j_gene: TRBJ1-1

CDR3aa: CASSPGTVGEKLFF
CDR3nt: TGTGCCAGCAGCCCCGGGACGGTGGGTGAAAAACTGTTTTTT
abundance: .
len: 14
v_gene: TRBV11-2
d_gene: .
j_gene: TRBJ1-4

CDR3aa: CASSLEGVGSKSSYNEQFF
CDR3nt: TGCGCCAGCAGCTTGGAGGGTGTAGGTTCGAAGAGCTCCTACAATGAGCAGTTCTTC
abundance: .
len: 19
v_gene: TRBV5-1
d_gene: .
j_gene: TRBJ2-1

CDR3aa: CASSLSGQGAVYGYTF
CDR3nt: TGTGCCAGCAGCTTATCGGGACAGGGGGCTGTCTATGGCTACACCTTC
abundance: few
len: 16
v_gene: TRBV7-2
d_gene: TRBD1
j_gene: TRBJ1-2

CDR3aa: CAWSPGGNYGYTF
CDR3nt: TGTGCCTGGAGTCCGGGGGGTAACTATGGCTACACCTTC
abundance: few
len: 13
v_gene: TRBV30
d_gene: .
j_gene: TRBJ1-2

CDR3aa: CASSNPGQGLAGGPETQYF
CDR3nt: TGTGCCAGCAGCAATCCGGGACAGGGACTAGCGGGGGGGCCAGAGACCCAGTACTTC
abundance: .
len: 19
v_gene: TRBV5-1
d_gene: TRBD2
j_gene: TRBJ2-5

CDR3aa: CSARPGNTEAFF
CDR3nt: TGCAGTGCTCGTCCGGGGAACACTGAAGCTTTCTTT
abundance: few
len: 12
v_gene: TRBV20-1
d_gene: .
j_gene: TRBJ1-1

CDR3aa: CSAGDTASNQPQHF
CDR3nt: TGCAGTGCTGGGGACACCGCCTCAAATCAGCCCCAGCATTTT
abundance: .
len: 14
v_gene: TRBV20-1
d_gene: .
j_gene: TRBJ1-5

CDR3aa: CASTGQSYEQYF
CDR3nt: TGTGCCTCCACGGGACAAAGCTACGAGCAGTACTTC
abundance: .
len: 12
v_gene: TRBV10-3
d_gene: .
j_gene: TRBJ2-7

CDR3aa: CASSFKATQYF
CDR3nt: TGTGCCAGCAGTTTTAAGGCGACCCAGTACTTC
abundance: few
len: 11
v_gene: TRBV12-3/TRBV12-4
d_gene: .
j_gene: TRBJ2-5

CDR3aa: CSAPDRGNTEAFF
CDR3nt: TGCAGTGCCCCGGACAGGGGGAACACTGAAGCTTTCTTT
abundance: few
len: 13
v_gene: TRBV20-1
d_gene: TRBD1
j_gene: TRBJ1-1

CDR3aa: CASSDSKGRGSDTQYF
CDR3nt: TGTGCCAGCAGTGACTCTAAAGGGAGGGGCTCAGATACGCAGTATTTT
abundance: .
len: 16
v_gene: TRBV6-4
d_gene: TRBD2
j_gene: TRBJ2-3

CDR3aa: CASSLSTSGAQETQYF
CDR3nt: TGTGCCAGCAGCCTATCAACTAGCGGGGCTCAAGAGACCCAGTACTTC
abundance: few
len: 16
v_gene: TRBV6-5
d_gene: TRBD2
j_gene: TRBJ2-5

CDR3aa: CASSLVGGSDTQYF
CDR3nt: TGTGCCAGCAGTTTGGTGGGGGGATCAGATACGCAGTATTTT
abundance: .
len: 14
v_gene: TRBV28
d_gene: .
j_gene: TRBJ2-3

CDR3aa: CSARVGHEQFF
CDR3nt: TGCAGTGCTAGAGTTGGTCACGAGCAGTTCTTC
abundance: .
len: 11
v_gene: TRBV20-1
d_gene: .
j_gene: TRBJ2-1

CDR3aa: CASSFGDTYNSPLHF
CDR3nt: TGTGCCAGCAGCTTCGGGGATACCTATAATTCACCCCTCCACTTT
abundance: .
len: 15
v_gene: TRBV11-2
d_gene: .
j_gene: TRBJ1-6

CDR3aa: CSARVNQVRDYF
CDR3nt: TGCAGTGCTAGAGTTAACCAGGTCAGGGACTATTTT
abundance: .
len: 12
v_gene: TRBV20-1
d_gene: .
j_gene: TRBJ2-3

CDR3aa: CASSEWEVGYTF
CDR3nt: TGTGCCAGCAGTGAATGGGAGGTTGGCTACACCTTC
abundance: medium-sized
len: 12
v_gene: TRBV6-1
d_gene: .
j_gene: TRBJ1-2

CDR3aa: CASTIGGGLTDTQYF
CDR3nt: TGTGCCAGCACTATAGGCGGGGGGCTCACAGATACGCAGTATTTT
abundance: few
len: 15
v_gene: TRBV12-3/TRBV12-4
d_gene: TRBD2
j_gene: TRBJ2-3